This T cell receptor beta chain derives from a study of blood T cell repertoires in COVID-19. Study in general: Sites in the United States, Italy and Spain provided acute and convalescent COVID-19 samples. Sources were T cells, B-cell-depleted T cells, or PBMCs; the material itself was cDNA or gDNA.

As handled by the study authors: By means of reference gene primer amplification, nucleated cell counts were estimated. Profiling relied on immunoSEQ multiplex PCR, and the TCRdb table lists in-frame clones only, not all of them. The DNA was the basis for D and trimming; V, J and clone size are from that table. The sample includes hundreds of thousands of clones, roughly 89% of them seen just once. This clone was observed a handful of times. The sample comprised peripheral blood. The sequence was collected from a woman aged 30 to 39 with active or convalescent COVID-19.

The DNA of the CDR3 is TGTGCCAGCAGCTTTTGGAGACAAGAGACCCAGTACTTC. Translating gives CASSFWRQETQYF. V and J are TRBV5-4 and TRBJ2-5, with D unclear. CDR3 size: 13 residues. CDR1 is SGHNT and CDR2 is YYREEE in the germline V gene (reference sequence). The V and J ends lost 2 bases and 2 bases respectively, with 7 bases between them.